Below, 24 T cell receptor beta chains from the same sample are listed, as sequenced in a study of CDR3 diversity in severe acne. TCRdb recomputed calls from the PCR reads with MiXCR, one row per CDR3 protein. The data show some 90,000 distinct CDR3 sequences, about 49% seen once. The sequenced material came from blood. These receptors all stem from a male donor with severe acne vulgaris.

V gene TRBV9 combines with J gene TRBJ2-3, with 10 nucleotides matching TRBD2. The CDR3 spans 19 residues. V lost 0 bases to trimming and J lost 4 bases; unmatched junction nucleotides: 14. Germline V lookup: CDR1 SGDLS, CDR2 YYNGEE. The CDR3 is CASSVGLAGSRPSADTQYF. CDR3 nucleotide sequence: TGTGCCAGCAGCGTAGGACTAGCGGGTTCACGGCCTAGCGCAGATACGCAGTATTTT.

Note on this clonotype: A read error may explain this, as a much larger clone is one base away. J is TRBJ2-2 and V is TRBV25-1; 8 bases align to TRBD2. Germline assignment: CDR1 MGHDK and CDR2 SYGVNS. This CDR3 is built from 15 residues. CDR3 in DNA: TGTGCCAGCAGTGAGGTAGCGGGGAACACCGGGGAGCTGCTTTTT. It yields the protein CASSEVAGNTGELLF.

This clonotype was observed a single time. CDR3 residues: CASRSGTRTYEQYF. The CDR3 DNA reads as TGCGCCAGCAGGAGCGGGACGAGGACCTACGAGCAGTACTTC. This chain links TRBV10-2 with TRBJ2-7; 7 positions match TRBD2. Trimming at V came to 6 bases and at J to 2 bases, leaving 7 bases not matched to a gene. This CDR3 is built from 14 residues. Germline CDR1 reads WSHSY; CDR2 reads SAAADI.

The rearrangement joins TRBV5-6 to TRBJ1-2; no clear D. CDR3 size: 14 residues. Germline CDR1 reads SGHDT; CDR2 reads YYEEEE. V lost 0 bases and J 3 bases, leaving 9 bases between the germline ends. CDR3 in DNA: TGTGCCAGCAGCTTGGAGGGTTCGGACTATGGCTACACCTTC. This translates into CASSLEGSDYGYTF.

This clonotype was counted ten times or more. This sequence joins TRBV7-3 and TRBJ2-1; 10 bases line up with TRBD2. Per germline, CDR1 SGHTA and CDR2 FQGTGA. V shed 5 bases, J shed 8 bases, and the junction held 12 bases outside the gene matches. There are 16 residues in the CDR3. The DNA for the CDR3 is TGTGCCAGCAGCCGAAGCGGGAGGGCCGGAGGGGATGAGCAGTTCTTC. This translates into CASSRSGRAGGDEQFF.

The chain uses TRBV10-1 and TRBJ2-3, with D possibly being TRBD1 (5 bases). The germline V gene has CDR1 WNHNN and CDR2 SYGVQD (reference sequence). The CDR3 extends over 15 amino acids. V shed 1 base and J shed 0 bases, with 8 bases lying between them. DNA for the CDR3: TGCGCCAGCAGTGAGTGGGCAGGGAGCACAGATACGCAGTATTTT. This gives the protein CASSEWAGSTDTQYF.

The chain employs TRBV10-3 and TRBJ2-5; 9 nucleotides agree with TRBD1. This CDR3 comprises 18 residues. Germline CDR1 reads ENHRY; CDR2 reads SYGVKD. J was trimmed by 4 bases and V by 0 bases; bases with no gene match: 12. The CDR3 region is CAISESMQPGQGRETQYF. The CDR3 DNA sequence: TGTGCCATCAGTGAGTCGATGCAGCCGGGACAGGGTAGAGAGACCCAGTACTTC.

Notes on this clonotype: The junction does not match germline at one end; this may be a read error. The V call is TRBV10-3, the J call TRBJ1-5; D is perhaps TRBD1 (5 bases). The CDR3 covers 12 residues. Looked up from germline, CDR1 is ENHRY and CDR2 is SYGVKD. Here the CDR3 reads CASSTQAKPQHF. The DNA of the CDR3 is TGTGCCAGCAGTACACAGGCTAAGCCCCAGCATTTT.

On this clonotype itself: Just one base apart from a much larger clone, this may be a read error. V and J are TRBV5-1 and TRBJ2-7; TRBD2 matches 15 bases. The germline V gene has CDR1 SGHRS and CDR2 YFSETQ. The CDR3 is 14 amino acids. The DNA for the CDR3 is TGCACCAGCAGCTGGGGGACTAGCGGGAGGGAGCAGTACTTC. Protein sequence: CTSSWGTSGREQYF.

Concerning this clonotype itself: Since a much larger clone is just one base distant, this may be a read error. CDR3 sequence (DNA): TGTGCCAGCAGTAGCGGGAGCACAGAAACGCAGTATTTT. The encoded protein is CASSSGSTETQYF. V is TRBV6-4 and J is TRBJ2-3; 8 positions agree with TRBD2. Germline-derived CDR1 and CDR2 are MRHNA and SNTAGT. The CDR3 spans 13 residues.

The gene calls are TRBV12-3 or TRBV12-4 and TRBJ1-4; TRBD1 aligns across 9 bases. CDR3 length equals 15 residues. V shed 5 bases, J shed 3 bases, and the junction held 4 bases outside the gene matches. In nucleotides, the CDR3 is TGTGCCAGCAGTGAAACAGGGGGCCCTAATGAAAAACTGTTTTTT. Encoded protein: CASSETGGPNEKLFF.

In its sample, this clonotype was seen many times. The CDR3, as DNA: TGCAGTGCTCCGACTAGCGGGAGGGCCTTCTATATCAATGAGCAGTTCTTC. It encodes CSAPTSGRAFYINEQFF. The chain carries TRBV20-1 and TRBJ2-1; 14 bases are a match to TRBD2. The CDR3 contains 17 residues. Trimming took 5 bases from V and 6 from J; bases not matched to a gene: 12. Germline V lookup: CDR1 DFQATT, CDR2 SNEGSKA (reference sequence).

The CDR3 here is CAWRVRTEAFF. The CDR3 nucleotides read TGTGCCTGGAGGGTAAGGACTGAAGCTTTCTTT. The rearrangement links TRBV30 to TRBJ1-1; D is unclear. V was cut by 3 bases and J by 5 bases, with 7 bases left in between. Per the germline V gene, CDR1 is GTSNPN and CDR2 is SVGIG (reference sequence). The CDR3 contains 11 residues.

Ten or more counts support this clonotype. The CDR3: CAISDGGDNYEQYV. CDR3 DNA sequence: TGTGCCATCAGTGATGGTGGAGACAACTACGAGCAGTACGTC. The chain employs TRBV10-3 and TRBJ2-7; no definite D call. V lost 3 bases and J 3 bases, leaving 12 bases between the germline ends. The CDR3 sequence is 14 residues long. Germline V gives CDR1 ENHRY, CDR2 SYGVKD.

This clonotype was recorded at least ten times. CDR3 nucleotides: TGCAGCGTTGAGGGACATTCAGAGACCCAGTACTTC. This gives the protein CSVEGHSETQYF. The chain uses TRBV29-1 and TRBJ2-5; D perhaps matches TRBD1 (6 bases). Germline V gives CDR1 SQVTM, CDR2 ANQGSEA. Deletions cut 3 bases from V and 4 bases from J, with 9 bases between. CDR3 length equals 12 residues.

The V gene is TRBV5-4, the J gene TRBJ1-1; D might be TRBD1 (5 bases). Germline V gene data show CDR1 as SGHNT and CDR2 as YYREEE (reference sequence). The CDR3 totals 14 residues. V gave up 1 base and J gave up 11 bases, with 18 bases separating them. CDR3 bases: TGTGCCAGCAGCTTGTTTGGGGCCACGCTTGATGCTTTCTTT. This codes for CASSLFGATLDAFF.

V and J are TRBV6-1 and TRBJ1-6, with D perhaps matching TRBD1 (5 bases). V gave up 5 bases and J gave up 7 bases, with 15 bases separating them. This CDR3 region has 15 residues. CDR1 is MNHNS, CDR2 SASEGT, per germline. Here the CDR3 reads CASSFQMGGNSPLHF. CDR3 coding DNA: TGTGCCAGCAGTTTTCAAATGGGGGGGAATTCACCCCTCCACTTT.

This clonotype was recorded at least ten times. The CDR3, as DNA: TGTGCCACCCGGGACAGGGTCTCCGAGCAGTACTTC. This gives the protein CATRDRVSEQYF. The V and J genes are TRBV6-6 and TRBJ2-7; 9 nucleotides match TRBD1. V trimming: 10 bases; J trimming: 6 bases; junction bases outside the gene matches: 7. Per the germline V gene, CDR1 is MNHNY and CDR2 is SVGAGI (reference sequence). The CDR3 covers 12 residues.

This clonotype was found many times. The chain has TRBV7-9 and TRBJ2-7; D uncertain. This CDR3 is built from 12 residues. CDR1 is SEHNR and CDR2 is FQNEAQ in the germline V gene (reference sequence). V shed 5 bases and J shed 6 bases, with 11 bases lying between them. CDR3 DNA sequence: TGTGCCAGCAGCCCAGATGTTGCCGAGCAGTACTTC. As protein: CASSPDVAEQYF.

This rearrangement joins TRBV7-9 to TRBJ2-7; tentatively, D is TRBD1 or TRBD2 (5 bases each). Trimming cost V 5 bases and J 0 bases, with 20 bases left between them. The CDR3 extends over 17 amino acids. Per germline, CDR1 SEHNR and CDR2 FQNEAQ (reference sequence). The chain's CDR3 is CASSHMHGSGSSYEQYF. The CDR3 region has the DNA TGTGCCAGCAGCCATATGCACGGGTCAGGGAGCTCCTACGAGCAGTACTTC.

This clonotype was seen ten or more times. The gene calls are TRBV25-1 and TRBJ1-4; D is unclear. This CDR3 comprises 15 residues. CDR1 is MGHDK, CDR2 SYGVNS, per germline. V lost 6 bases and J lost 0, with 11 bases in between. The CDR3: CASRAPDSTNEKLFF. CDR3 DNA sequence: TGTGCCAGCAGGGCCCCCGACTCAACTAATGAAAAACTGTTTTTT.

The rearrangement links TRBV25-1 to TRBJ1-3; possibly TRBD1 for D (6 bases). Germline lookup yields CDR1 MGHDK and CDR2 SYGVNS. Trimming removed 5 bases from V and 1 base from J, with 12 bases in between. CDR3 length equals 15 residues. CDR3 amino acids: CASSLLQGSGNTIYF. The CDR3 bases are TGTGCCAGCAGTTTACTACAGGGATCTGGAAACACCATATATTTT.

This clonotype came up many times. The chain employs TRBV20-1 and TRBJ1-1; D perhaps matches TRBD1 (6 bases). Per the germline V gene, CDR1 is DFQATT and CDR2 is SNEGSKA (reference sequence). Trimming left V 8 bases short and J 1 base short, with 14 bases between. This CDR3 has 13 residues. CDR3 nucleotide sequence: TGCAGTCGCAGTAAAGGGGGGAACACTGAAGCTTTCTTT. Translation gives CSRSKGGNTEAFF.

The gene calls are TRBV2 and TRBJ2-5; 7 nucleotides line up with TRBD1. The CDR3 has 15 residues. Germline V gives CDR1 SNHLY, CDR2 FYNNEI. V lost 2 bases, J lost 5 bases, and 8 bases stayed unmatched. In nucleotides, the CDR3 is TGTGCCAGCAGTGAATTCGCAAAGGGGGCCGAGACCCAGTACTTC. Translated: CASSEFAKGAETQYF.